This T cell receptor (beta chain) was profiled in a study of identical twins' blood T cells (dated by TCRdb to 2012 to 2014). General notes on the study: About 48 million Illumina reads were obtained across roughly twelve libraries, of which six were alpha-chain libraries and six were beta-chain libraries. TCR alpha and beta chain repertoires of three pairs of monozygous twins were compared using next-generation sequencing to assess genetic influence on repertoire formation. What the work shows at the level of the full study, not this receptor alone: The count of CDR3 clonotypes shared by two donors depended mainly on the product of the two donors' cloneset sizes, and twins did not clearly depart from this trend. Looking at the most abundant TCRbeta clonotypes, every donor had more CDR3 sequences in common with her twin than with unrelated donors. V gene usage, even among non-selected out-of-frame TCRbeta clonotypes, was reported to be markedly more similar within twin pairs than between unrelated donors. Validation by independent studies was stated to be required for the proposed role of the TCRalpha J segment in MHC recognition during thymic selection. Because the twins were reared together, environmental influences could not be ruled out as the explanation for twin similarity.

On this clonotype: Its recognized antigen is unknown. No base quality values were provided; no much bigger clone lies one nucleotide off.

Library creation used 5' RACE. Sequencing was carried out with an Illumina Genome Analyzer IIx. To prepare the RNA-based TCR cDNA libraries, a previously described protocol was followed, with several modifications. Sample-specific barcodes were introduced on both ends of each TCR cDNA library during cDNA synthesis and amplification to prevent cross-contamination. The published analysis was carried out like this. Each library contained roughly 2 to 4 million CDR3-containing reads, and somewhere between about 90,000 and nearly 550,000 clonotypes were identified for each individual. After reads with improper barcode index combinations were thrown out, a cloneset for each library was built using the MiTCR software. MiTCR filtered or rescued low-quality reads and corrected PCR and sequencing errors when assembling CDR3 clonotypes. Artificial out-of-frame clonotypes were mapped to in-frame sequences, with one indel allowed in the CDR3, and then removed. Similarity of V and J gene usage between donors was measured as Jensen-Shannon divergence divided by mean entropy. TCRdb handled the public reads itself, with Q25 trimming in fastp and clone calling in MiXCR, and kept productive beta chains. Merged by CDR3 protein, the rows form single entries marked with the most common genes and DNA. The V and J calls and clone size come from TCRdb's table, not from the authors' own analysis. The table for this sample lists hundreds of thousands of distinct CDR3 sequences; over 25% of them were counted only once. The top ten hold 6.1% of the sample.

Donors were six healthy women forming three monozygous twin pairs. All three twin pairs had been raised together and were thought likely to have encountered the same vaccines and infectious agents. RNA was isolated from peripheral blood mononuclear cells and used to prepare TCR cDNA libraries. Sequenced input: PBMCs. The sequence was collected from a woman aged 18 to 55 in good health.

The CDR3 has the sequence CASSPTTDRAPSYNEQFF. Here is the DNA: TGTGCCAGCTCACCTACTACCGACAGGGCGCCTTCCTACAATGAGCAGTTCTTC. The receptor chain draws on TRBV18 and TRBJ2-1; 7 central nucleotides agree with TRBD1. From V the trimming removes 3 bases and from J it removes 1 base, while the gene matches leave 12 bases of the junction unaccounted for. Counted from cysteine to phenylalanine, this CDR3 has 18 amino acids. Only the CDR3 part of the read is kept: 54 bases, read in frame from the first base. The germline V gene supplies CDR1 KGHSH and CDR2 LQKENI.